Below are 27 T cell receptor beta chains sequenced from a single sample in a study of blood T cell repertoires in COVID-19 (TCRdb year 2020). Library preparation was by the immunoSEQ multiplex PCR assay. In its TCRdb copy, this immuneACCESS table keeps in-frame sequences only and misses some clones. Where compared with another copy, unresolved V genes explain less than half of these, and the others have no known cause. The sample data list tens of thousands of clones, and 82% of these were observed just once. The top ten constitute roughly 13% of the sample. Sequenced sample: peripheral blood. These receptors were obtained from a human donor with acute or convalescent COVID-19. The donor label of this sample is uncertain.

This clone was observed a single time. The gene calls are TRBV7-8 and TRBJ1-1, with D unresolved. CDR3 length: 16 residues. V lost 0 bases and J lost 0, with 11 bases in between. Germline assignment: CDR1 SGHVS and CDR2 FQNEAQ. The CDR3 sequence is CASSLASSQVNTEAFF. For the CDR3, the DNA is TGTGCCAGCAGCTTAGCGTCCTCGCAGGTGAACACTGAAGCTTTCTTT.

The genes are TRBV4-3 and TRBJ2-4, with D possibly matching TRBD1 (5 bases). Germline CDR1 is LGHNA and CDR2 is YSLEER. The CDR3 loop spans 14 amino acids. Trimming shortened V by 0 bases and J by 7 bases, and 10 bases separated the two germline ends. The CDR3 loop is CASSQDYRQNIQYF. CDR3 DNA sequence: TGCGCCAGCAGCCAAGATTACAGACAGAACATTCAGTACTTC.

CDR3 nucleotides: TGTGCCAGCAACGACGCTGGCGGGGGTACCACCTACGAGCAGTACTTC. This gives the protein CASNDAGGGTTYEQYF. The gene calls are TRBV2 and TRBJ2-7; TRBD2 matches at 7 bases. CDR1 and CDR2 (germline): SNHLY, FYNNEI. The V segment lost 7 bases and the J segment 2 bases; nucleotides outside the gene matches: 14. The CDR3 spans 16 residues.

The chain links TRBV5-1 to TRBJ2-3, with TRBD2 matching over 9 bases. The length of the CDR3 is 15 residues. V was pared by 4 bases and J by 1 base, with 4 bases of the junction left unmatched. The germline V gene has CDR1 SGHRS and CDR2 YFSETQ. The CDR3 spells CASSAVAGGTDTQYF. CDR3 nucleotide sequence: TGCGCCAGCAGCGCAGTAGCGGGGGGCACAGATACGCAGTATTTT.

This clone was counted a few times. The rearrangement links TRBV4-3 to TRBJ1-2; no definite D call. V lost 1 base and J 3 bases, leaving 18 bases between the germline ends. This CDR3 region has 17 residues. Germline CDR1 LGHNA, CDR2 YSLEER. DNA for the CDR3: TGCGCCAGCAGCCAAGGGTACCGGGTCTCTGGCGACTATGGCTACACCTTC. This sequence encodes CASSQGYRVSGDYGYTF.

This clone showed up just a few times. The chain links TRBV29-1 to TRBJ1-2; 8 bases align to TRBD1. CDR3 length: 14 residues. Unmatched junction bases numbered 6, after V lost 6 bases and J lost 0 bases. Germline V CDR1 and CDR2: SQVTM, ANQGSEA. Here the CDR3 DNA reads TGCAGCGTATCCCAGGGGGCCTCTAACTATGGCTACACCTTC. Its translation is CSVSQGASNYGYTF.

V and J are TRBV2 and TRBJ2-3, with TRBD1 matching 10 bases. The germline V gene encodes CDR1 SNHLY and CDR2 FYNNEI. V trimming: 6 bases; J trimming: 3 bases; junction bases outside the gene matches: 9. The CDR3 is made up of 16 amino acids. The CDR3 sequence: CASRAGTGVGTDTQYF. The CDR3 nucleotides read TGTGCCAGCAGAGCCGGGACAGGGGTTGGGACAGATACGCAGTATTTT.

The J gene is TRBJ2-5, the V gene TRBV2, with D perhaps matching TRBD1 (5 bases). CDR1 and CDR2 (germline): SNHLY, FYNNEI. The CDR3 runs 12 residues. Deletions cut 5 bases from V and 5 bases from J, with 9 bases between. The CDR3 is CASSRGRETQYF. CDR3 bases: TGTGCCAGCAGTAGGGGCAGGGAGACCCAGTACTTC.

The V call is TRBV12-3 or TRBV12-4, the J call TRBJ1-2; D unclear. Trimming took off 2 bases at V and 4 bases at J, with 8 bases between the two ends. The CDR3 sequence is 13 residues long. The CDR3 sequence: CASSLQARYGYTF. In DNA form, the CDR3 reads TGTGCCAGCAGTTTACAGGCCCGCTATGGCTACACCTTC.

This clone appeared a single time. V gene TRBV19 combines with J gene TRBJ1-2; 7 nucleotides align to TRBD1. Losses at the gene ends were 3 bases for V and 5 bases for J; bases not matched to a gene: 3. The CDR3 spans 13 residues. Germline V CDR1 and CDR2: LNHDA, SQIVND (reference sequence). The CDR3 DNA reads as TGTGCCAGTAGTATCACAGGGGAGTATGGCTACACCTTC. It encodes CASSITGEYGYTF.

As concerns this clone: One end of the junction fails to match germline, which may point to a read error. V is TRBV5-4 and J is TRBJ1-2; TRBD1 agrees at 9 bases. This CDR3 comprises 13 residues. Germline-derived CDR1 and CDR2 are SGHNT and YYREEE (reference sequence). CDR3 coding DNA: TGTGCCAGCAGCATACCGGGACAGGGACTCTCCTCCTTC. Its protein is CASSIPGQGLSSF.

V is TRBV7-6 and J is TRBJ1-6, with 9 bases fitting TRBD1. Trimming cost V 2 bases and J 7 bases; bases outside gene matches: 3. Germline-derived CDR1 and CDR2 are SGHVS and FNYEAQ. CDR3 length: 15 residues. For the CDR3, the DNA is TGTGCCAGCAGCTTAAGGACAGGGGAAAATTCACCCCTCCACTTT. This translates into CASSLRTGENSPLHF.

The chain employs TRBV24-1 and TRBJ1-5; D gene ambiguous. Deletions cut 4 bases from V and 0 bases from J, with 6 bases between. Per the germline V gene, CDR1 is KGHDR and CDR2 is SFDVKD. CDR3 size: 14 residues. The CDR3 reads CATSDLYSNQPQHF. The CDR3 bases are TGTGCCACCAGTGACCTTTATAGCAATCAGCCCCAGCATTTT.

The V and J genes are TRBV30 and TRBJ1-3; 8 bases agree with TRBD1. Germline trimming cut 1 base from V and 4 bases from J; bases unmatched to any gene: 6. Germline CDR1 is GTSNPN and CDR2 is SVGIG (reference sequence). The CDR3 runs 15 residues. The CDR3 sequence is CAWSGQGARGNTIYF. The CDR3 DNA sequence: TGTGCCTGGAGTGGCCAGGGGGCGCGGGGAAACACCATATATTTT.

This clone was detected only a few times. V and J are TRBV28 and TRBJ1-5, with a weak D call TRBD1 (6 bases). Trimming pared 7 bases from V and 3 bases from J, leaving 13 bases between. The CDR3 has 14 amino acids. Germline V gene sequence: CDR1 MDHEN, CDR2 SYDVKM. The CDR3 region has the DNA TGTGCCAGCATCTCCACAGGGTACAATCAGCCCCAGCATTTT. This sequence encodes CASISTGYNQPQHF.

This rearrangement joins TRBV19 to TRBJ1-1; 10 bases align to TRBD1. Per the germline V gene, CDR1 is LNHDA and CDR2 is SQIVND (reference sequence). After removal of 6 bases from V and 6 bases from J, the junction contained 10 bases not matched to a gene. The length of the CDR3 is 15 residues. The chain's CDR3 is CASRGLTGGFAEAFF. The CDR3, as DNA: TGTGCCAGTAGGGGCTTGACAGGGGGCTTCGCTGAAGCTTTCTTT.

In regard to this clone: The sample holds other DNA sequences that translate to the same CDR3. The V call is TRBV7-9, the J call TRBJ1-1; 7 nucleotides match TRBD1. CDR1 SEHNR and CDR2 FQNEAQ come from the germline V gene (reference sequence). V shed 5 bases and J 1 base; nucleotides not matched to a gene: 4. This CDR3 has 14 amino acids. CDR3 in DNA: TGTGCCAGCAGCAAAGGACAGGCGAACACTGAAGCTTTCTTT. Amino acid sequence: CASSKGQANTEAFF.

V and J are TRBV10-2 and TRBJ2-7, with D possibly TRBD2 on 7 matching bases. Trimming cost V 1 base and J 5 bases, with 15 bases left between them. There are 15 residues in the CDR3. In germline, CDR1 is WSHSY, CDR2 SAAADI. The CDR3 is CASSEWEGGRNEQYF. The CDR3 DNA reads TGCGCCAGCAGTGAGTGGGAGGGGGGCAGGAACGAGCAGTACTTC.

This chain uses TRBV12-3 or TRBV12-4 with TRBJ1-1, with 7 bases identical to TRBD1. V dropped 8 bases and J dropped 8; count of bases not matched to a gene: 5. This CDR3 is 11 amino acids long. The CDR3 region has the DNA TGTGCCAGCGTCAGGGGGGCCGAAGCTTTCTTT. Translating it yields CASVRGAEAFF.

CDR3 sequence reads: CASSVDPTSGDILTETQYF. CDR3 bases: TGTGCCAGCAGCGTAGATCCAACTAGCGGAGACATATTAACGGAGACCCAGTACTTC. This chain connects TRBV9 to TRBJ2-5; 8 nucleotides agree with TRBD2. This CDR3 is 19 amino acids long. V lost 0 bases and J lost 5; bases outside the gene matches: 18. Germline-derived CDR1 and CDR2 are SGDLS and YYNGEE.

V is TRBV10-1 and J is TRBJ1-4; the D is unclear. The germline CDR1 and CDR2 sequences are WNHNN and SYGVQD (reference sequence). V was trimmed by 5 bases and J by 7 bases, leaving 11 bases between them. The CDR3 is 13 amino acids. The CDR3, as DNA: TGCGCCAGCAGTCGGCAGGTCGGTGAAAAACTGTTTTTT. Translating it yields CASSRQVGEKLFF.

This clone was seen more than once but under ten times. The chain carries TRBV4-2 and TRBJ2-7, with 9 bases fitting TRBD2. The germline V gene has CDR1 LGHNA and CDR2 YNFKEQ. V dropped 0 bases and J dropped 2; count of bases not matched to a gene: 5. The CDR3 contains 16 residues. CDR3: CASSQETSGLTYEQYF. The CDR3 region has the DNA TGTGCCAGCAGCCAAGAAACTAGCGGGTTGACCTACGAGCAGTACTTC.

V and J are TRBV7-3 and TRBJ2-7; TRBD2 matches at 8 bases. Looked up from germline, CDR1 is SGHTA and CDR2 is FQGTGA. Unmatched junction bases numbered 7, after V lost 3 bases and J lost 6 bases. This CDR3 contains 14 residues. Here the CDR3 DNA reads TGTGCCAGCAGCTTCGGACTAGCTGTGTTCGAGCAGTACTTC. Translated, it gives CASSFGLAVFEQYF.

V gene TRBV19 combines with J gene TRBJ2-3; TRBD2 matches 9 bases. V lost 5 bases and J lost 4; bases outside the gene matches: 4. The CDR3 loop spans 14 amino acids. CDR1 and CDR2 from the germline V gene are LNHDA and SQIVND (reference sequence). The CDR3 here is CASSPGLAPDTQYF. CDR3 sequence (DNA): TGTGCCAGTAGTCCGGGACTAGCCCCAGATACGCAGTATTTT. Combining the CDR3 with reference TRBV19 and TRBJ2-3 gives the whole variable domain DGGITQSPKYLFRKEGQNVTLSCEQNLNHDAMYWYRQDPGQGLRLIYYSQIVNDFQKGDIAEGYSVSREKKESFPLTVTSAQKNPTAFYLCASSPGLAPDTQYFGPGTRLTVL.

The V call is TRBV11-3, the J call TRBJ1-3; 8 bases line up with TRBD1. Germline trimming cut 0 bases from V and 2 bases from J; bases unmatched to any gene: 3. The CDR3 covers 16 residues. Germline CDR1 and CDR2: SGHNT and YENEEA. The DNA for the CDR3 is TGTGCCAGCAGCTTAGACGCAGGGGGCCCTGGAAACACCATATATTTT. It translates to CASSLDAGGPGNTIYF.

This clone occurred once. V is TRBV6-2 or TRBV6-3 and J is TRBJ2-7; TRBD2 matches 12 bases. The CDR3 has 15 residues. Germline V gene data show CDR1 as MNHEY and CDR2 as SVGEGT. V lost 3 bases, J lost 5 bases, and 5 bases stayed unmatched. The CDR3 nucleotides are TGTGCCAGCAGTTATTCTAGCGGGGGGGCCGACGAGCAGTACTTC. Translating gives CASSYSSGGADEQYF.

In this sample, this clone turned up a few times. The V and J genes are TRBV3-1 (or the pseudogene TRBV3-2) and TRBJ1-1; D possibly corresponds to TRBD1 (6 bases). The CDR3 consists of 15 residues. With 0 bases removed from V and 6 bases from J, the gap between germline ends came to 14 bases. Germline values: CDR1 LGHDT, CDR2 YNNKEL (reference sequence). In DNA form, the CDR3 reads TGTGCCAGCAGCCAAGATTCGGGGACAACCGCTGAAGCTTTCTTT. This codes for CASSQDSGTTAEAFF.